These 7 T cell receptor beta chains were all obtained from the same sample, sequenced in a study of shared clonotypes between healthy human individuals. Sequencing used immunoSEQ multiplex PCR; TCRdb keeps in-frame clones, though not all of them. The data hold over 950,000 clones, with approximately 80% observed a single time. Input material: memory CD4+ T cells from PBMCs. Noted subset: CD45RA-negative fraction. These receptor sequences come from a young man in good health. Some clones in this sample may be carry-over from other donors' samples.

The chain combines TRBV4-2 with TRBJ2-3, with 9 positions matching TRBD2. J was trimmed by 6 bases and V by 1 base; bases with no gene match: 5. Germline values: CDR1 LGHNA, CDR2 YNFKEQ. The CDR3 has 15 residues. The chain's CDR3 is CASSQVSGSRDTQYF. Written as DNA, the CDR3 is TGTGCCAGCAGCCAAGTTAGCGGGAGTCGGGATACGCAGTATTTT.

The V call is TRBV6-1, the J call TRBJ1-5; 8 bases align to TRBD1. Trimming cost V 4 bases and J 7 bases; bases outside gene matches: 9. The CDR3 sequence is 15 residues long. CDR1 is MNHNS and CDR2 is SASEGT in the germline V gene. CDR3 in DNA: TGTGCCAGCAGTGTACGGACAGGGACCCAACAGCCCCAGCATTTT. It codes for CASSVRTGTQQPQHF.

Regarding this clone: Other DNA variants within this sample encode the same CDR3. The chain recombines TRBV30 with TRBJ1-1; D unresolved. There are 12 residues in the CDR3. Germline V lookup: CDR1 GTSNPN, CDR2 SVGIG (reference sequence). Trimming pared 2 bases from V and 1 base from J, leaving 5 bases between. The CDR3 sequence: CAWSSGNTEAFF. For the CDR3, the DNA is TGTGCCTGGAGTTCGGGGAACACTGAAGCTTTCTTT.

The J gene is TRBJ2-3, the V gene TRBV7-3, with 8 bases that match TRBD2. CDR1 is SGHTA, CDR2 FQGTGA, per germline. The CDR3 runs to 17 residues. Unmatched junction bases numbered 14, after V lost 5 bases and J lost 4 bases. CDR3 in amino acids: CASSPIPGTSDADTQYF. The CDR3 coding sequence is TGTGCCAGCAGCCCAATTCCCGGGACTAGTGATGCAGATACGCAGTATTTT.

The gene calls are TRBV29-1 and TRBJ2-1; D is uncertain. V gave up 4 bases and J gave up 10 bases, with 8 bases separating them. Germline values: CDR1 SQVTM, CDR2 ANQGSEA. This CDR3 spans 10 amino acids. The CDR3 DNA follows: TGCAGCGTTGGATTGGCGGAGCAGTTCTTC. Its protein is CSVGLAEQFF.

V is TRBV6-1 and J is TRBJ1-3; D unclear. Germline loops: CDR1 MNHNS, CDR2 SASEGT. Trimming cost V 6 bases and J 0 bases, with 6 bases left between them. The CDR3 is 13 residues long. The CDR3 DNA reads TGTGCCAGCAGGGTTTACTCTGGAAACACCATATATTTT. Translating it yields CASRVYSGNTIYF.

V usage is TRBV28 and J usage is TRBJ2-4, with D perhaps TRBD1 or TRBD2 (5 bases each). CDR1 and CDR2 (germline): MDHEN, SYDVKM. This CDR3 comprises 13 residues. With 4 bases removed from V and 6 bases from J, the gap between germline ends came to 10 bases. The CDR3 DNA follows: TGTGCCAGCAGTTCCCCGGGACGAAACATTCAGTACTTC. Encoded protein: CASSSPGRNIQYF.